Sequencing of this T cell receptor (beta chain) was carried out in a study of T cells after yellow fever vaccination. Turning to the study itself: Some fractions had low cell numbers, and these were prepared with SMART-Seq v4 Ultra Low Input. General study results and limits: Among all clonotypes, a small share was observed in both CD4 and CD8 compartments. By day 5 rather than day 15, the secondary response had peaked, though it was weaker.

TCRdb re-derived calls from the 5' RACE reads in MiXCR, one entry per CDR3 protein. The data show some 390,000 distinct CDR3 sequences, around 20% seen once. V gave up 2 bases and J gave up 10 bases, with 18 bases separating them. This CDR3 has 15 amino acids. Germline CDR1 reads SNHLY; CDR2 reads FYNNEI. Turning to this clonotype: Its specificity is not known.

The TCR comes from a man younger than 30 who received the YFV17D yellow fever vaccine. The sample was PBMCs, taken before the yellow fever booster vaccination. The chain is built from TRBV2 and TRBJ2-1; no reliable D call. CDR3 loop: CASSEILSWKKEQFF. The CDR3 DNA sequence: TGTGCCAGCAGTGAAATACTCTCCTGGAAAAAGGAGCAGTTCTTC.